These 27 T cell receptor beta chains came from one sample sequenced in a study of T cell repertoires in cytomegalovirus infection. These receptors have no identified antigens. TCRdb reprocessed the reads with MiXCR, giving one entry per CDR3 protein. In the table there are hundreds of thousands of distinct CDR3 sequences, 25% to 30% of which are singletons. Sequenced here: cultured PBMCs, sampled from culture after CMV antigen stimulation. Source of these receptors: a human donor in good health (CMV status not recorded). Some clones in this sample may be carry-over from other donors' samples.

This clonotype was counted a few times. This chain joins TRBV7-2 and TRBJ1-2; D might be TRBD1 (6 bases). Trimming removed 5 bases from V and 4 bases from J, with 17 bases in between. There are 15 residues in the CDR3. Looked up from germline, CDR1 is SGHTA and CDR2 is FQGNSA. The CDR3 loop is CASSEVGGPGYGYTF. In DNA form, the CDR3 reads TGTGCCAGCAGCGAAGTTGGGGGGCCGGGCTATGGCTACACCTTC.

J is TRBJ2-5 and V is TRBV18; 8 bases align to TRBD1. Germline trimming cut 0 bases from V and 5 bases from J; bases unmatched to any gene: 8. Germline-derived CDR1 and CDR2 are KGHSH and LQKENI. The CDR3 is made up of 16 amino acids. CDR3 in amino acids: CASSPPGQVLGETQYF. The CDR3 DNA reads TGTGCCAGCTCACCACCGGGACAGGTATTGGGGGAGACCCAGTACTTC.

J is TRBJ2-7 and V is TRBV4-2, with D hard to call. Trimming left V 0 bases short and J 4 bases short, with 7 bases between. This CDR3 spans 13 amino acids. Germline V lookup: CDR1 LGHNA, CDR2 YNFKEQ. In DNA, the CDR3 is TGTGCCAGCAGCCAAGATGGCAGTTACGAGCAGTACTTC. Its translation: CASSQDGSYEQYF.

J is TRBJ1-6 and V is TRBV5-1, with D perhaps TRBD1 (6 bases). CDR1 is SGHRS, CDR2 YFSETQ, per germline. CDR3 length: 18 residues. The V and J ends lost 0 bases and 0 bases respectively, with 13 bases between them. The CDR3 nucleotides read TGCGCCAGCAGCTTGGCCTTACAGGGTCGCTCCTATAATTCACCCCTCCACTTT. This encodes CASSLALQGRSYNSPLHF.

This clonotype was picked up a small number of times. CDR3 region: CSARGLQGARGYTF. The DNA of the CDR3 is TGCAGTGCTAGAGGACTACAGGGGGCGCGTGGCTACACCTTC. The V and J genes are TRBV20-1 and TRBJ1-2, with 9 bases fitting TRBD1. The CDR3 is 14 amino acids. V shed 1 base and J 7 bases; nucleotides not matched to a gene: 7. Germline assignment: CDR1 DFQATT and CDR2 SNEGSKA (reference sequence).

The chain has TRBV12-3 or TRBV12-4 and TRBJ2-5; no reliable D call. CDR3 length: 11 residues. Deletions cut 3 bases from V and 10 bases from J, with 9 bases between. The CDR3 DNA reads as TGTGCCAGCAGTTTGAGGACGGACCAGTACTTC. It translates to CASSLRTDQYF.

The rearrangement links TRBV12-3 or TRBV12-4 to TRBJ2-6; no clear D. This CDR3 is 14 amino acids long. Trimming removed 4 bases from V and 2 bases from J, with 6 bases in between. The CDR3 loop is CASSSVTGANVLTF. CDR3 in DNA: TGTGCCAGCAGTTCTGTGACTGGGGCCAACGTCCTGACTTTC.

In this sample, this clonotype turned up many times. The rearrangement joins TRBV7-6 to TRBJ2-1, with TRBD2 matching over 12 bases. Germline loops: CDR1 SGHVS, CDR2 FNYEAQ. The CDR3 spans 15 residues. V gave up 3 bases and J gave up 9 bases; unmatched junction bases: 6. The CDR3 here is CASSLTSGRWVEQFF. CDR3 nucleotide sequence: TGTGCCAGCAGCTTGACTAGCGGGAGATGGGTTGAGCAGTTCTTC.

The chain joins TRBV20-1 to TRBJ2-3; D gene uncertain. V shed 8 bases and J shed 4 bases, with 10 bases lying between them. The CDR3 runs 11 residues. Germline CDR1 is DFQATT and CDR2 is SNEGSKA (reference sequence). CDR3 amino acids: CSPKAPDTQYF. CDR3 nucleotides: TGCAGTCCAAAGGCCCCAGATACGCAGTATTTT.

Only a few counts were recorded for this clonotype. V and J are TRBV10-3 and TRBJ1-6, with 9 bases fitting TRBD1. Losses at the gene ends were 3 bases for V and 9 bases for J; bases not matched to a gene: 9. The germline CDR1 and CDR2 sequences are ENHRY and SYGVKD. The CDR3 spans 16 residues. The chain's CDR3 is CAISDSGTGFSSPLHF. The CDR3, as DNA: TGTGCCATCAGTGATTCCGGGACAGGGTTCTCTTCACCCCTCCACTTT.

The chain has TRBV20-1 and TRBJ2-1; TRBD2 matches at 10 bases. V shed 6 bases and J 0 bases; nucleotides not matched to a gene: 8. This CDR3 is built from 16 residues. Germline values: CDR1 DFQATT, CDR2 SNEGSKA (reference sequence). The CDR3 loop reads CSAAEREGSSYNEQFF. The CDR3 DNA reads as TGCAGTGCGGCGGAGCGGGAGGGCTCCTCCTACAATGAGCAGTTCTTC.

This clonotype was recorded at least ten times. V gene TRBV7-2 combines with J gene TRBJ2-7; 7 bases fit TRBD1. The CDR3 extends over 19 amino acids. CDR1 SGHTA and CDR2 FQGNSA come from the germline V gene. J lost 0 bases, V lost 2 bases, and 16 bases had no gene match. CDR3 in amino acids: CASSLLGQGVPLSSYEQYF. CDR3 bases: TGTGCCAGCAGCTTATTGGGCCAGGGGGTCCCATTGAGCTCCTACGAGCAGTACTTC.

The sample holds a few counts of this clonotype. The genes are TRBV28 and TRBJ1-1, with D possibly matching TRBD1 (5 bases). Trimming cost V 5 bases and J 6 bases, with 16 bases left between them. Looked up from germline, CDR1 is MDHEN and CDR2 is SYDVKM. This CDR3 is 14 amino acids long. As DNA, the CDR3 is TGTGCCAGCAGTGCTTATCCACCGGGACCTGAAGCTTTCTTT. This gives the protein CASSAYPPGPEAFF.

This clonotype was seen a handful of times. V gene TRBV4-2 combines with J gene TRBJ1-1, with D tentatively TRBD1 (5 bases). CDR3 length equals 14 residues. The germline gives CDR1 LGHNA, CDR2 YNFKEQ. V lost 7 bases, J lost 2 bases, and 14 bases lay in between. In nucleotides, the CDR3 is TGTGCCAGCAATACAGAAACAGGTAACACTGAAGCTTTCTTT. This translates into CASNTETGNTEAFF.

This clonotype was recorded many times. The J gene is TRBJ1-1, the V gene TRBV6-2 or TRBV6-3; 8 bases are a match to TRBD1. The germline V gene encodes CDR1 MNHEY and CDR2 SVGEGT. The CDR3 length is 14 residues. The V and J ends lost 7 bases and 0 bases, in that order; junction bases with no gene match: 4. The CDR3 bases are TGTGCCAGCACTCGGGGACAGGTGAACACTGAAGCTTTCTTT. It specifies CASTRGQVNTEAFF.

CDR3 amino acids: CASSAQGRSPLHF. CDR3 DNA: TGTGCCAGCAGTGCACAGGGCCGATCACCCCTCCACTTT. V and J are TRBV12-3 or TRBV12-4 and TRBJ1-6; perhaps TRBD1 as D (6 bases). The CDR3 is made up of 13 amino acids. The ends were cut back, 5 bases at V and 10 bases at J, with 12 bases in the middle.

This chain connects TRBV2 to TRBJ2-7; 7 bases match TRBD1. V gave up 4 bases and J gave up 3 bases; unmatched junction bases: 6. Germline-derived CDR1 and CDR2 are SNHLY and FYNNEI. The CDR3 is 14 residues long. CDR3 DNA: TGTGCCAGCAGTGTTGAGACAGGGTACTACGAGCAGTACTTC. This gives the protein CASSVETGYYEQYF.

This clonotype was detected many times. The DNA for the CDR3 is TGTGCCATCAGTGAGCGGACTAGCGGGAGTGTTACGCAGTATTTT. Protein product: CAISERTSGSVTQYF. The chain employs TRBV10-3 and TRBJ2-3; 13 nucleotides line up with TRBD2. Germline trimming cut 2 bases from V and 8 bases from J; bases unmatched to any gene: 4. This CDR3 comprises 15 residues. CDR1 and CDR2 from the germline V gene are ENHRY and SYGVKD.

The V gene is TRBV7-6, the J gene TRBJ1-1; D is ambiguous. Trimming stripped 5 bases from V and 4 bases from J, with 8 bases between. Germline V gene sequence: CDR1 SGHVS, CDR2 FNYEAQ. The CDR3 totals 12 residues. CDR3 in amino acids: CASSAPGTEAFF. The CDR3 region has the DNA TGTGCCAGCAGCGCCCCAGGCACTGAAGCTTTCTTT.

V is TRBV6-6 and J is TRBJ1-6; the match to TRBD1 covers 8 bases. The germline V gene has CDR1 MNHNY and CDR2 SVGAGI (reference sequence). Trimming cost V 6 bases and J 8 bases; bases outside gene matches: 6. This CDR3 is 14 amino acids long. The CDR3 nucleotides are TGTGCCAGCAGCCGTCAGGGGGCAGATTCACCCCTCCACTTT. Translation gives CASSRQGADSPLHF.

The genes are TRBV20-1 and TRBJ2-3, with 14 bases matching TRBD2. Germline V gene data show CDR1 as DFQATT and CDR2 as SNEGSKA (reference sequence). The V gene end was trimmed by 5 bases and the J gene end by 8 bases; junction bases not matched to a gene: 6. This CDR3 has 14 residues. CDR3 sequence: CSARLAGGPSTQYF. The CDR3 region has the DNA TGCAGTGCTCGACTAGCGGGAGGGCCGTCTACGCAGTATTTT.

As DNA, the CDR3 is TGCAGTGCTATATACAGGGTTCGGGAAAATGAAAAACTGTTTTTT. This encodes CSAIYRVRENEKLFF. The genes are TRBV20-1 and TRBJ1-4, with D tentatively TRBD1 (6 bases). Trimming left V 4 bases short and J 5 bases short, with 17 bases between. CDR1 and CDR2 (germline): DFQATT, SNEGSKA (reference sequence). CDR3 length equals 15 residues.

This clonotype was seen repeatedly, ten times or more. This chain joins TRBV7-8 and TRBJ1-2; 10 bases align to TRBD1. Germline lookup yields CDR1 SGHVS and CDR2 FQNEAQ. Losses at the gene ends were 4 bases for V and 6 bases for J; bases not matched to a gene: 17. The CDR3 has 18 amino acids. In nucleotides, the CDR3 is TGTGCCAGCAGCTACTCCGGGACAGGGGATGAAGAACGACATGGCTACACCTTC. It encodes CASSYSGTGDEERHGYTF.

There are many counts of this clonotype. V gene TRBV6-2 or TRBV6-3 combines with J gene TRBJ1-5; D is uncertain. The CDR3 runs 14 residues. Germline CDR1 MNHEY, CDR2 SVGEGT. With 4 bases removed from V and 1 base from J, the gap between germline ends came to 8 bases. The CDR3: CASSSFRSNQPQHF. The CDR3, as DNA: TGTGCCAGCAGTTCCTTCCGGAGCAATCAGCCCCAGCATTTT.

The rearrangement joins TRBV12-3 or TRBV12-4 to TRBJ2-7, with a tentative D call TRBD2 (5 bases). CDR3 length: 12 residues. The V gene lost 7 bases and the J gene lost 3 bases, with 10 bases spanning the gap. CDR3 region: CASTGLDYEQYF. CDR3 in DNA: TGTGCCAGCACCGGACTGGACTACGAGCAGTACTTC.

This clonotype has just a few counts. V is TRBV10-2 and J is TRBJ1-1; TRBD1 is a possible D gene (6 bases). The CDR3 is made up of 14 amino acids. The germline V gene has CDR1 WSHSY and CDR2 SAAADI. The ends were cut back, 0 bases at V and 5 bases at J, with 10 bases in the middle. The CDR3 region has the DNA TGCGCCAGCAGTGAGTCGACAGGTTGGACTGAAGCTTTCTTT. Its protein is CASSESTGWTEAFF.

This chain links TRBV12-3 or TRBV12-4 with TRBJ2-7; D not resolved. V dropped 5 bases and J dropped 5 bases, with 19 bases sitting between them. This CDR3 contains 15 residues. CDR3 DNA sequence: TGTGCCAGCAGTCCAAGGGATAGTCCTGAGAACGAGCAGTACTTC. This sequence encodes CASSPRDSPENEQYF.